One sample yielded the 24 T cell receptor beta chains listed below, sequenced in a study of cytomegalovirus exposure and HLA in healthy donors. Sequencing used immunoSEQ multiplex PCR; TCRdb keeps in-frame clones, though not all of them. The sample has about 360,000 clones; 86% are singletons. Sequencing input: PBMCs. These TCRs come from a woman under 30 in good health and CMV-seronegative.

A note on this clone: Likely a read error: the CDR3 ends without its conserved phenylalanine or tryptophan. The DNA is omitted, as the CDR3 cannot be located on it reliably, and the CDR3 follows TCRdb's listing. The CDR3: CASSLDRTGAFRVL. The V gene is TRBV7-8, the J gene TRBJ1-2; the listed D gene, TRBD1, was not tested against the DNA. Germline values: CDR1 SGHVS, CDR2 FQNEAQ. A total of 14 residues make up the CDR3, ends included.

V usage is TRBV7-2 and J usage is TRBJ1-1; D remains ambiguous. The V gene lost 6 bases and the J gene lost 1 base, with 15 bases spanning the gap. Germline V lookup: CDR1 SGHTA, CDR2 FQGNSA. The CDR3 runs 15 residues. CDR3 loop: CASRPGKPTNTEAFF. The CDR3 DNA follows: TGTGCCAGCAGGCCCGGGAAACCGACGAACACTGAAGCTTTCTTT.

V is TRBV19 and J is TRBJ1-1; D is uncertain. V lost 1 base and J lost 2, with 11 bases in between. This CDR3 spans 15 amino acids. Looked up from germline, CDR1 is LNHDA and CDR2 is SQIVND (reference sequence). The CDR3 loop reads CASSIVQRENTEAFF. The DNA of the CDR3 is TGTGCCAGTAGTATAGTTCAGAGGGAAAACACTGAAGCTTTCTTT.

V gene TRBV6-5 combines with J gene TRBJ1-4; D is perhaps TRBD1 (6 bases). Trimming shortened V by 0 bases and J by 14 bases, and 10 bases separated the two germline ends. CDR3 length: 12 amino acids. In germline, CDR1 is MNHEY, CDR2 SVGAGI. CDR3 bases: TGTGCCAGCAGTTACTCGGGGACAATCCTGTTTTTT. Encoded protein: CASSYSGTILFF.

The rearrangement joins TRBV6-1 to TRBJ1-1; 7 nucleotides agree with TRBD1. CDR1 and CDR2 from the germline V gene are MNHNS and SASEGT. Germline trimming cut 4 bases from V and 0 bases from J; bases unmatched to any gene: 5. CDR3 length: 15 residues. CDR3 amino acids: CASSVRQGMNTEAFF. The CDR3 nucleotides read TGTGCCAGCAGTGTCCGACAGGGAATGAACACTGAAGCTTTCTTT.

The chain employs TRBV30 and TRBJ2-1; a weak D match, TRBD2 (5 bases). CDR1 and CDR2 from the germline V gene are GTSNPN and SVGIG (reference sequence). Deletions cut 1 base from V and 0 bases from J, with 10 bases between. This CDR3 has 15 residues. This CDR3 reads CAWSAGVSSYNEQFF. The DNA for the CDR3 is TGTGCCTGGAGTGCCGGGGTGAGCTCCTACAATGAGCAGTTCTTC.

The chain is built from TRBV18 and TRBJ2-6; 10 bases match TRBD1. With V trimmed by 4 bases and J by 0 bases, 15 bases remained unmatched. The CDR3 has 21 residues. CDR1 is KGHSH, CDR2 LQKENI, per germline. CDR3 sequence (DNA): TGTGCCAGCTCACTAACGTTATCGACAGGGGGCGCCCTCTCTGGGGCCAACGTCCTGACTTTC. Translating it yields CASSLTLSTGGALSGANVLTF.

The rearrangement joins TRBV2 to TRBJ2-7; TRBD1 matches at 7 bases. The CDR3 is 14 amino acids. V trimming: 6 bases; J trimming: 0 bases; junction bases outside the gene matches: 5. Germline V CDR1 and CDR2: SNHLY, FYNNEI. CDR3 loop: CASRARDSSYEQYF. CDR3 DNA: TGTGCCAGCAGAGCCCGGGACAGCTCCTACGAGCAGTACTTC. Supplemented by reference TRBV2 and TRBJ2-7, the full variable domain reads EPEVTQTPSHQVTQMGQEVILRCVPISNHLYFYWYRQILGQKVEFLVSFYNNEISEKSEIFDDQFSVERPDGSNFTLKIRSTKLEDSAMYFCASRARDSSYEQYFGPGTRLTVT.

Notes on this clone: Additional DNA sequences in this sample encode the identical CDR3. The chain is built from TRBV2 and TRBJ1-2; maybe TRBD1 (5 bases). Per the germline V gene, CDR1 is SNHLY and CDR2 is FYNNEI. This CDR3 is 13 amino acids long. The V end lost 6 bases, the J end lost 4 bases, and 12 bases lay between the germline ends. This CDR3 is CASSGDRPYGYTF. The CDR3 DNA sequence: TGTGCCAGCAGCGGAGACAGACCCTATGGCTACACCTTC. Looking up the rest from reference TRBV2 and TRBJ1-2 gives the full variable domain: EPEVTQTPSHQVTQMGQEVILRCVPISNHLYFYWYRQILGQKVEFLVSFYNNEISEKSEIFDDQFSVERPDGSNFTLKIRSTKLEDSAMYFCASSGDRPYGYTFGSGTRLTVV.

Written as DNA, the CDR3 is TGTGCCAGCAGCTATGGGCAGGGCAGTACTGAAGCTTTCTTT. It specifies CASSYGQGSTEAFF. The chain recombines TRBV9 with TRBJ1-1; tentative D call: TRBD1 (5 bases). Germline V gives CDR1 SGDLS, CDR2 YYNGEE. V lost 4 bases and J lost 5, with 15 bases in between. The CDR3 has 14 residues.

This chain links TRBV28 with TRBJ2-7, with TRBD2 as a possible D gene (6 bases). V gave up 0 bases and J gave up 2 bases, with 14 bases separating them. Germline V gene lookup returns CDR1 MDHEN and CDR2 SYDVKM. The CDR3 totals 16 residues. The CDR3 is CASSLWGGSLTYEQYF. The CDR3 DNA is TGTGCCAGCAGTTTATGGGGGGGAAGTCTGACCTACGAGCAGTACTTC.

The gene calls are TRBV19 and TRBJ1-2, with D maybe TRBD1 (5 bases). Trimming pared 6 bases from V and 5 bases from J, leaving 10 bases between. There are 12 residues in the CDR3. Germline V gene data show CDR1 as LNHDA and CDR2 as SQIVND (reference sequence). This CDR3 is CASSLRAYGYTF. DNA of the CDR3: TGTGCCAGTAGCCTCAGGGCGTATGGCTACACCTTC.

The rearrangement uses TRBV7-2 and TRBJ2-5; D not certain. Trimming pared 2 bases from V and 7 bases from J, leaving 8 bases between. The CDR3 totals 12 residues. In germline, CDR1 is SGHTA, CDR2 FQGNSA. The CDR3 DNA follows: TGTGCCAGCAGCTTATTTGTCGGGACCCAGTACTTC. Its protein is CASSLFVGTQYF.

The genes are TRBV30 and TRBJ2-3, with TRBD2 matching over 7 bases. Unmatched junction bases numbered 11, after V lost 2 bases and J lost 0 bases. Per the germline V gene, CDR1 is GTSNPN and CDR2 is SVGIG (reference sequence). The CDR3 is 17 amino acids. CDR3 region: CAWSFFPLAVSTDTQYF. The DNA of the CDR3 is TGTGCCTGGAGTTTTTTCCCTCTAGCGGTTAGCACAGATACGCAGTATTTT.

The chain carries TRBV7-3 and TRBJ2-1; D is unclear. The CDR3 has 14 residues. V lost 4 bases, J lost 4 bases, and 11 bases lay in between. Per germline, CDR1 SGHTA and CDR2 FQGTGA. CDR3 DNA sequence: TGTGCCAGCAGCTCCTTTACAGCATACAATGAGCAGTTCTTC. This gives the protein CASSSFTAYNEQFF.

The CDR3 DNA follows: TGTGCCTGGGTCGGCCGAGGGACAAGAAATGAGCAGTTCTTC. Amino acid sequence: CAWVGRGTRNEQFF. The chain recombines TRBV30 with TRBJ2-1, with TRBD1 as a possible D gene (6 bases). Germline V lookup: CDR1 GTSNPN, CDR2 SVGIG (reference sequence). The CDR3 extends over 14 amino acids. V was pared by 5 bases and J by 7 bases, with 18 bases between.

This sequence joins TRBV6-5 and TRBJ1-2; D perhaps matches TRBD1 (6 bases). V gave up 0 bases and J gave up 8 bases, with 16 bases separating them. The CDR3 has 15 amino acids. CDR1 is MNHEY and CDR2 is SVGAGI in the germline V gene. The CDR3 reads CASSYSAVQGVGYTF. DNA of the CDR3: TGTGCCAGCAGTTACTCTGCTGTACAGGGAGTAGGCTACACCTTC.

This clone was recorded once. V usage is TRBV7-9 and J usage is TRBJ2-7, with 7 bases identical to TRBD2. Germline assignment: CDR1 SEHNR and CDR2 FQNEAQ (reference sequence). V dropped 4 bases and J dropped 1; count of bases not matched to a gene: 1. The CDR3 is made up of 13 amino acids. CDR3 sequence reads: CASSSGLSYEQYF. DNA of the CDR3: TGTGCCAGCAGCTCGGGACTATCCTACGAGCAGTACTTC.

For the CDR3, the DNA is TGTGCCAGCAGTGTCTTACTAGCGGAGACGAAAGAGACCCAGTACTTC. It translates to CASSVLLAETKETQYF. The chain links TRBV6-1 to TRBJ2-5; 8 bases are shared with TRBD2. Germline CDR1 MNHNS, CDR2 SASEGT. This CDR3 has 16 residues. Trimming removed 4 bases from V and 3 bases from J; junction bases left unmatched: 10.

The chain recombines TRBV19 with TRBJ2-7; weak D call: TRBD2 (6 bases). The germline V gene encodes CDR1 LNHDA and CDR2 SQIVND (reference sequence). Trimming removed 3 bases at V and 4 bases at J, with 22 bases between. CDR3 length equals 17 residues. The CDR3 spells CASSIRPSRVAGYEQYF. CDR3 sequence (DNA): TGTGCCAGTAGTATCCGACCTAGCAGGGTGGCGGGATACGAGCAGTACTTC.

V and J are TRBV27 and TRBJ1-5; D may be TRBD1 (5 bases). There are 15 residues in the CDR3. CDR1 MNHEY and CDR2 SMNVEV come from the germline V gene (reference sequence). V shed 6 bases and J shed 2 bases, with 14 bases lying between them. The CDR3 coding sequence is TGTGCCAGCAGATGGGGAGGGGCTGGCAATCAGCCCCAGCATTTT. This translates into CASRWGGAGNQPQHF.

This clone occurred a few times. The sample has other DNA sequences that encode this CDR3 too. This sequence joins TRBV5-1 and TRBJ2-7; D unresolved. Deletions cut 0 bases from V and 4 bases from J, with 2 bases between. The CDR3 spans 11 residues. Germline CDR1 SGHRS, CDR2 YFSETQ. For the CDR3, the DNA is TGCGCCAGCAGCTTGGCGTACGAGCAGTACTTC. Protein: CASSLAYEQYF.

This clone was counted once. J is TRBJ2-3 and V is TRBV27; 10 bases match TRBD2. Trimming removed 6 bases from V and 13 bases from J; junction bases left unmatched: 4. This CDR3 is built from 11 residues. In germline, CDR1 is MNHEY, CDR2 SMNVEV (reference sequence). CDR3 residues: CASRTGTSEYF. The CDR3 nucleotides are TGTGCCAGCAGGACCGGGACTAGCGAGTATTTT.

J is TRBJ1-2 and V is TRBV5-8; D possibly corresponds to TRBD1 (5 bases). This CDR3 contains 14 residues. V dropped 4 bases and J dropped 3 bases, with 13 bases sitting between them. Germline lookup yields CDR1 SGHTS and CDR2 YDEGEE. The CDR3 nucleotides are TGTGCCAGCAGCGGCCTCGGGGGGGACTATGGCTACACCTTC. The encoded protein is CASSGLGGDYGYTF.